This T cell receptor beta chain was found in a study of long-term antiretroviral therapy in people with HIV. Researchers report immunoSEQ v3.0 was run at survey level. Sequencing used immunoSEQ multiplex PCR; TCRdb keeps in-frame clones, though not all of them. The table lists about 22,000 clones, more than 65% of them singletons, with about 19% in the top ten. Germline lookup yields CDR1 LNHNV and CDR2 YYDKDF (reference sequence). Deletions cut 4 bases from V and 9 bases from J, with 19 bases between. The CDR3 is 16 residues long. Of note for this clone: Antigen: not known.

General observations from the study: Controls had broader CDR3 length ranges than HIV repertoires did. Clones that had undergone expansion before ART prevailed in the repertoire throughout all time points. Post-ART, diversity grew, though it stayed under transplant donor control levels. Records did not include ART adherence, viral resistance or therapy changes.

The clonotype was recovered from a man younger than 30 with HIV. The sample in question was unsorted PBMCs, obtained 0.1 years before starting antiretroviral therapy. The chain joins TRBV15 to TRBJ1-6, with D perhaps matching TRBD1 (6 bases). The CDR3 bases are TGTGCCACCAGCACTTACTTCTACAGGGACCGTTCACCCCTCCACTTT. It specifies CATSTYFYRDRSPLHF. Using reference TRBV15 and TRBJ1-6 for the parts outside the CDR3, the full variable domain is DAMVIQNPRYQVTQFGKPVTLSCSQTLNHNVMYWYQQKSSQAPKLLFHYYDKDFNNEADTPDNFQSRRPNTSFCFLDIRSPGLGDTAMYLCATSTYFYRDRSPLHFGNGTRLTVT.